This T cell receptor beta chain emerged from a study of cytomegalovirus exposure and HLA in healthy donors. This clone was observed a handful of times. PCR employed 60 Vbeta and 13 Jbeta primers. Sequencing used immunoSEQ multiplex PCR; TCRdb keeps in-frame clones, though not all of them. The profile shows roughly 100,000 clones, 78% of them singletons. CDR1 MNHEY and CDR2 SVGAGI come from the germline V gene. With V trimmed by 5 bases and J by 4 bases, 4 bases remained unmatched. The CDR3 extends over 13 amino acids. The V gene is TRBV6-5, the J gene TRBJ1-1; TRBD1 matches at 7 bases. Sequences were obtained from PBMCs. This sequence was found in a man younger than 40 in good health and CMV-seronegative. The CDR3 DNA is TGTGCCAGCAGTCACAGGGGAAGCACTGAAGCTTTCTTT. Translating gives CASSHRGSTEAFF.